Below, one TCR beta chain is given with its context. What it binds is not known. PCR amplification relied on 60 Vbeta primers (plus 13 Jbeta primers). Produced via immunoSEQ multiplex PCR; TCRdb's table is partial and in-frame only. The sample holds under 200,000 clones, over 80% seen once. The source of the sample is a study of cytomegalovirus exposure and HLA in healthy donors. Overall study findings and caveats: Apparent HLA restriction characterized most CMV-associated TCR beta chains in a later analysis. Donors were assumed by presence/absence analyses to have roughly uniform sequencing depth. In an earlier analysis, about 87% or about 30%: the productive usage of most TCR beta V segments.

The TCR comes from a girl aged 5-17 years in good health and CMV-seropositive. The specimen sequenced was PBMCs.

The chain's CDR3 is CASSLASGRHYNEQFF. Here the CDR3 DNA reads TGTGCCAGCAGCTTGGCATCCGGGAGGCACTACAATGAGCAGTTCTTC. The V call is TRBV5-6, the J call TRBJ2-1, with 7 positions matching TRBD2. The CDR3 has 16 residues. In germline, CDR1 is SGHDT, CDR2 YYEEEE. The V gene end was trimmed by 0 bases and the J gene end by 3 bases; junction bases not matched to a gene: 6.